This TCR beta chain was sequenced in a study of beta chain features in type 1 diabetes. As every portion of the isolated RNA was reverse transcribed, the sequencing read expressed TCRB transcripts. Measured with immunoSEQ multiplex PCR; TCRdb has only the in-frame clones, and not every one. Among 850,000 to 900,000 clones listed, about 17% were seen once. CDR1 is MDHEN and CDR2 is SYDVKM in the germline V gene. V was pared by 5 bases and J by 4 bases, with 15 bases between. CDR3 size: 15 residues. In this sample, this clone turned up a few times. Its antigen is undetermined. Study-level findings and limits: A PCR bias possibly favoring shorter templates would apply equally to patients and controls.

CD45RO/CCR7/CD25/CD127/CD95/CD27 separated CD4+ naive, central memory, regulatory and stem cell-like memory cells by sorting. Sequencing used naive CD4+ T cells from blood. This chain links TRBV28 with TRBJ2-4, with a tentative D call TRBD2 (6 bases). The origin of this receptor is a woman aged 18-29 years in good health. The CDR3 protein is CASSPNSGPKNIQYF. CDR3 coding DNA: TGTGCCAGCAGTCCAAATAGCGGACCAAAAAACATTCAGTACTTC.